This TCR beta chain appears in the sequencing data of a study of Ad26.COV2.S vaccination and SARS-CoV-2 variants. About the research overall: Ad26.COV2.S shots went into the muscle once or twice, 56 days apart. Points from the study as a whole: Spike-specific CD8+ and CD4+ T cell responses reportedly showed substantial breadth after vaccination.

Clones were read by immunoSEQ multiplex PCR, and TCRdb kept only the in-frame ones, dropping some. The repertoire has roughly 680,000 clones, around 90% of them found once; the top ten carry over 1.3%. Indicated treatment: around 19 received Ad26.COV2.S at low or high dose, single or two shots; five or six received placebo; per-sample allocation not given. Vaccine and placebo recipients were sampled on day 63 after the first injection. The shot given was an Ad26 vector that makes Wuhan-strain SARS-CoV-2 spike. CDR3 size: 15 residues. CDR1 is SGHVS and CDR2 is FQNEAQ in the germline V gene. The germline V and J ends were trimmed by 1 base and 8 bases, with 17 bases remaining between them. In the case of this clone: Its antigen remains unidentified.

This specimen consisted of peripheral blood, obtained in a trial of Ad26.COV2.S vaccine versus placebo. The chain uses TRBV7-8 and TRBJ1-2, with D perhaps TRBD1 (5 bases). The sequence was obtained from a person between 18 and 65 years old who received the Ad26.COV2.S COVID-19 vaccine or a placebo. This CDR3 is CASSLGSGTGDGYTF. The CDR3, as DNA: TGTGCCAGCAGCTTAGGGTCCGGGACCGGCGACGGCTACACCTTC.